The TCR beta chain described here comes from a study of memory CD4+ T cells and cytomegalovirus serostatus. Findings and caveats of the study: The CMV-associated TCR signature appears largely within the CD4+ memory repertoire.

TCRdb's table, derived via immunoSEQ multiplex PCR, lists solely in-frame clones and lacks some. The table shows around 49,000 clones, with about 78% occurring only once. The sort gate was single viable CD3+CD4+CD8-CD45RO+ cells for memory CD4+ T cells. Comments on this clone: Its antigen remains unknown.

The specimen sequenced was memory CD4+ T cells from blood. The clonotype was recovered from an adult in good health and CMV-seronegative.

The CDR3 DNA is TGTGCCAGCAGCTTGCAGGGGGCGACGGGCGAAAAACTGTTTTTT. This codes for CASSLQGATGEKLFF. The genes are TRBV5-6 and TRBJ1-4; 8 bases fit TRBD1. CDR1 and CDR2 (germline): SGHDT, YYEEEE. V dropped 1 base and J dropped 8; count of bases not matched to a gene: 7. The CDR3 spans 15 residues. Supplemented by reference TRBV5-6 and TRBJ1-4, the full variable domain reads DAGVTQSPTHLIKTRGQQVTLRCSPKSGHDTVSWYQQALGQGPQFIFQYYEEEERQRGNFPDRFSGHQFPNYSSELNVNALLLGDSALYLCASSLQGATGEKLFFGSGTQLSVL.